Described below is a single T cell receptor beta chain sequence and its context. Sequencing targeted expressed TCRB transcripts, as all isolated RNA had been reverse transcribed. Using immunoSEQ multiplex PCR, the repertoire was profiled, and TCRdb retains in-frame clones only, with some absent. The sample holds around 450,000 clones; 10% to 12% are singletons and the top ten take 0.035% to 0.05%. V was clipped by 5 bases and J by 0 bases; unmatched bases: 5. The length of the CDR3 is 17 residues. Germline V lookup: CDR1 SGHTA, CDR2 FQGNSA. The data derive from a study of beta chain features in type 1 diabetes. About the research overall: Examined across all samples were 90 million to 130 million sorted cells.

Every donor provided one heparinised blood draw, which averaged about 116 mL. Sequenced sample: naive CD4+ T cells from blood. The chain combines TRBV7-2 with TRBJ2-6, with 9 bases that match TRBD1. This receptor was taken from a young woman in good health. The chain's CDR3 is CASSTPGQGSGANVLTF. The CDR3 DNA follows: TGTGCCAGCAGCACACCGGGACAGGGCTCTGGGGCCAACGTCCTGACTTTC.